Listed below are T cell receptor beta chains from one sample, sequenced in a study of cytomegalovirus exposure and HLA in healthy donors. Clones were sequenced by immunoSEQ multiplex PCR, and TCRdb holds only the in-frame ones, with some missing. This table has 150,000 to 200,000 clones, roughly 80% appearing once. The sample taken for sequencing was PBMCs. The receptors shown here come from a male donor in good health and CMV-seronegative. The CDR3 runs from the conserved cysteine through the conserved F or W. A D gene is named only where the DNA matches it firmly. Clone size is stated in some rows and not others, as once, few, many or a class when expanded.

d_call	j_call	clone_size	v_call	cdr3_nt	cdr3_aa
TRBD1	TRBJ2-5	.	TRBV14	TGTGCCAGCCGGGACAGGGGGCTTGGGGAGACCCAGTACTTC	CASRDRGLGETQYF
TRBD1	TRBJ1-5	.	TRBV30	TGTGCCTGGAGGGAGACAGGGGCTCCGCTTAATCAGCCCCAGCATTTT	CAWRETGAPLNQPQHF
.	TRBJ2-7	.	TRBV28	TGTGCCAGCAGTTTATTCGACGAGCAGTACTTC	CASSLFDEQYF
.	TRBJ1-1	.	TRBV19	TGTGCCAGTAGTATAGATTCGGGGGGGACTGCGGGGAACACTGAAGCTTTCTTT	CASSIDSGGTAGNTEAFF
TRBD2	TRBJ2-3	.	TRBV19	TGTGCCAGTGGAGCGGGAGTTAGCACAGATACGCAGTATTTT	CASGAGVSTDTQYF
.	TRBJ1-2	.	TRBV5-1	TGCGCCAGCAGCCCCGCCCCCGCGGGGAAGGTTCAGAACTATGGCTACACCTTC	CASSPAPAGKVQNYGYTF
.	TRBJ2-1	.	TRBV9	TGTGCCAGCAGCGCGACTAGGACCGACAATGAGCAGTTCTTC	CASSATRTDNEQFF
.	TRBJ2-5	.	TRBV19	TGTGCCAGTAGTACCATCGTACAGGGCCTGGGAGAGACCCAGTACTTC	CASSTIVQGLGETQYF
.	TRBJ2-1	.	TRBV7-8	TGTGCCAGCACCCTCACCCGGTTCCAGCGGAATAACAATGAGCAGTTCTTC	CASTLTRFQRNNNEQFF
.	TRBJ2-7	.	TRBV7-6	TGTGCCAGCAGCTTAGAAGCGGAGTCCTACGAGCAGTACTTC	CASSLEAESYEQYF
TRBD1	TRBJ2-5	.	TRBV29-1	TGCAGCGTTGAAGATACAGGGGGCCAAGAGACCCAGTACTTC	CSVEDTGGQETQYF
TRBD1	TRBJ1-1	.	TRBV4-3	TGCGCCAGCACCCGACAGGGGGCTCCGAACACTGAAGCTTTCTTT	CASTRQGAPNTEAFF
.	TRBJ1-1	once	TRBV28	TGTGCCAGCAGCCCCGAAGTGGGAGGGAGGACTGAAGCTTTCTTT	CASSPEVGGRTEAFF
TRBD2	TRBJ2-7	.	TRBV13	TGTGCCAGCAGCTCCTTTGGGCTAGCGGGACGGTCCGGCGAGCAGTACTTC	CASSSFGLAGRSGEQYF
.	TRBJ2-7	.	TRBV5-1	TGCGCCAGCAGCTTGGGGTTCCCAGGGTTTGGCTACGAGCAGTACTTC	CASSLGFPGFGYEQYF
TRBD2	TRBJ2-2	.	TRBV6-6	TGTGCCAGCAGTTTGCGTAGCGGGGCCAACACCGGGGAGCTGTTTTTT	CASSLRSGANTGELFF
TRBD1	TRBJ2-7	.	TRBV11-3	TGTGCCAGCAGCCCTGGGACAGCCTACGAGCAGTACTTC	CASSPGTAYEQYF
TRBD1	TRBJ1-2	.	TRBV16	TGTGCCAGCAGCGGACAGGGGGCGCGGGGCTACACCTTC	CASSGQGARGYTF
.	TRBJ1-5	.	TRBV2	TGTGCCAGTTCCGGGATCGGGGGTAATCAGCCCCAGCATTTT	CASSGIGGNQPQHF
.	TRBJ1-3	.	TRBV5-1	TGCGCCAGCAGCTCCGAGGGCTCAAGCTCTGGAAACACCATATATTTT	CASSSEGSSSGNTIYF
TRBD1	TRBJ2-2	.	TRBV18	TGTGCCAGCTCACCGTCGACAGGGCTGACCGGGGAGCTGTTTTTT	CASSPSTGLTGELFF
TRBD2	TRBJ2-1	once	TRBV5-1	TGCGCCAGCAGCTTTCCGGGACTAGCGGGAGGTGGGGAGCAGTTCTTC	CASSFPGLAGGGEQFF
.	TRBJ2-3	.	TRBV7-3	TGTGCCAGCAGCCAGGACTATAACACAGATACGCAGTATTTT	CASSQDYNTDTQYF
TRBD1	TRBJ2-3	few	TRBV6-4	TGTGCCAGCAGTGACGAACAGGGGTTGACAGATACGCAGTATTTT	CASSDEQGLTDTQYF
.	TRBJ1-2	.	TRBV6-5	TGTGCCAGCGGCGGTAGGGAGCGGTTGGACTATGGCTACACCTTC	CASGGRERLDYGYTF
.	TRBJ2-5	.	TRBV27	TGTGCCAGCAGTTTGGGGTCGGCCGGGGTGCCCAGGGAGACCCAGTACTTC	CASSLGSAGVPRETQYF
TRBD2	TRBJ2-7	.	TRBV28	TGTGCCAGCAGTTGGGGGACTAGCGGGATTGCCTACGAGCAGTACTTC	CASSWGTSGIAYEQYF
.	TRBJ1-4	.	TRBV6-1	TGTGCCAGCAGTGAAGCGCAAGGGGCTTACGAAAAACTGTTTTTT	CASSEAQGAYEKLFF
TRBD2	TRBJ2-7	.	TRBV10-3	TGTGCCATCAGTGAAAGGGGACTAGCGGGAGCGTTGTACGAGCAGTACTTC	CAISERGLAGALYEQYF
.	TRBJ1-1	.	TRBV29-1	TGCAGCGTTGCAGGACAGATTGAAGCTTTCTTT	CSVAGQIEAFF
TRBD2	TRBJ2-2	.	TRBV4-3	TGCGCCAGCAGCCAAGACTGGACTAGCGGGAGGACCCCCCATGGGTCCGGGGAGCTGTTTTTT	CASSQDWTSGRTPHGSGELFF
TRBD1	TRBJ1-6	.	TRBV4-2	TGTGCCAGCAGCCAAGAGACAGGGGGCAATTCACCCCTCCACTTT	CASSQETGGNSPLHF
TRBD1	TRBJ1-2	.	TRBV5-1	TGCGCCAGCAGCTTGTTAGTACAGGGGGATGGCTACACCTTC	CASSLLVQGDGYTF
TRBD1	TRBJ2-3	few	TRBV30	TGTGCCTGGAGTCTTATGGGGACAGGCGTCAAAGGTACGCAGTATTTT	CAWSLMGTGVKGTQYF
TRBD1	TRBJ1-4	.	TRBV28	TGTGCCAGCAGATCTCTTACAGGGGTGGGTCGGGGAGGAGAAAAACTGTTTTTT	CASRSLTGVGRGGEKLFF
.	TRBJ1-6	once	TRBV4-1	TGCGCCAGCAGCCAAGAGACAGCGTATAATTCACCCCTCCACTTT	CASSQETAYNSPLHF
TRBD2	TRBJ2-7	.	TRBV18	TGTGCCAGCTCAGAGGCGGGAGGGCCTTACGAGCAGTACTTC	CASSEAGGPYEQYF
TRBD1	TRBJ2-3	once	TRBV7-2	TGTGCCAGCAGCTTAGAACAGGGGAAGGGCACAGATACGCAGTATTTT	CASSLEQGKGTDTQYF
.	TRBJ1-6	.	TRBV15	TGTGCCACCAGCAGGACAGGCGGAAATTCACCCCTCCACTTT	CATSRTGGNSPLHF
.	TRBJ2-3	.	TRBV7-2	TGTGCCAGCAGCCTTAGCACAGATACGCAGTATTTT	CASSLSTDTQYF
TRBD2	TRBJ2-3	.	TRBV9	TGTGCCAGCAGCCCTACTAGCGGGGGGTCCGATACGCAGTATTTT	CASSPTSGGSDTQYF
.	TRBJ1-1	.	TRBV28	TGTGCCAGCACAAACCGGGTCGCGTCGGAAGCTTTCTTT	CASTNRVASEAFF
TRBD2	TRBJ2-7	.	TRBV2	TGTGCCAGCGGGAGACTAGCGGTATACGAGCAGTACTTC	CASGRLAVYEQYF
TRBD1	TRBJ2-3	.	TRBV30	TGTGCCTGGACTGGACAGGGGGCGAGCACAGATACGCAGTATTTT	CAWTGQGASTDTQYF
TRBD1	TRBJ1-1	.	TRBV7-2	TGTGCCAGCAGCTTAAACAGGGGTCTGAACACTGAAGCTTTCTTT	CASSLNRGLNTEAFF
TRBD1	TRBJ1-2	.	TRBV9	TGTGCCAGCAGCGTCGCCAGGGGGCTAGGAGGCTACACCTTC	CASSVARGLGGYTF
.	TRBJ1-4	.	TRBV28	TGTGCCAGCAAAGAGGGATTAGGAGAAAAACTGTTTTTT	CASKEGLGEKLFF
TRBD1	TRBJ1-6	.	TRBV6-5	TGTGCCAGCAGTCTCGGGACAGGGGCCTGGGGTCTCCACTTT	CASSLGTGAWGLHF
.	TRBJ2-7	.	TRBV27	TGTGCCAGCAGTCACCAGGGGAGCGCCTACGAGCAGTACTTC	CASSHQGSAYEQYF